The 22 T cell receptor beta chains below were found in one sample sequenced in a study of T cells expressing NK-cell markers. TCRdb re-called the 5' RACE reads and gives one entry per CDR3 protein, without DNA. Here the sample table reports over 100,000 distinct CDR3 sequences. The material sequenced was blood T cells: a sorted CD56 or NKG2C T cell subset, CD4+ or CD8+ T cells, or bulk PBMC T cells (not recorded which). These receptors all stem from a woman aged 18 to 75 in good health.

The chain carries TRBV27 and TRBJ2-7; TCRdb's D call, TRBD1, is unchecked because there is no DNA. Germline V gives CDR1 MNHEY, CDR2 SMNVEV (reference sequence). The CDR3 contains 15 residues. CDR3: CASSLWAGGSYEQYF.

The chain has TRBV15 and TRBJ1-2; TCRdb indicates TRBD1, and absent DNA this call remains unverified. Germline loops: CDR1 LNHNV, CDR2 YYDKDF (reference sequence). The CDR3 loop spans 15 amino acids. The CDR3 loop reads CATSGNRGLGYGYTF.

The CDR3 spells CASSLQLAGSTGELFF. The rearrangement links TRBV5-6 to TRBJ2-2; no DNA is available, so the TRBD2 call from TCRdb remains unchecked. Germline assignment: CDR1 SGHDT and CDR2 YYEEEE. There are 16 residues in the CDR3.

The J gene is TRBJ2-1, the V gene TRBV20-1; TCRdb outputs TRBD2, but without DNA this stays unchecked. CDR1 is DFQATT, CDR2 SNEGSKA, per germline (reference sequence). There are 18 residues in the CDR3. The chain's CDR3 is CSARGPGLAGVFDNEQFF.

The chain couples TRBV5-1 to TRBJ1-1; the TCRdb call, TRBD1, lacks DNA for checking. Germline V CDR1 and CDR2: SGHRS, YFSETQ. The CDR3 has 17 amino acids. The CDR3 sequence is CASSFSPELGQGAEAFF.

The chain employs TRBV27 and TRBJ2-3; absent DNA, TCRdb's TRBD1 call cannot be checked. The CDR3 covers 14 residues. CDR1 and CDR2 from the germline V gene are MNHEY and SMNVEV (reference sequence). This chain's CDR3 is CASSFGGGADTQYF.

This chain uses TRBV5-4 with TRBJ2-7; TCRdb gives TRBD1 as the D gene, but with no DNA this cannot be confirmed. The CDR3 has 17 residues. CDR1 and CDR2 from the germline V gene are SGHNT and YYREEE (reference sequence). CDR3 in amino acids: CASSNLGQGGTSYEQYF.

V gene TRBV12-3 or TRBV12-4 combines with J gene TRBJ2-7. CDR3 length: 14 residues. Here the CDR3 reads CASSFGFSGYEQYF.

V usage is TRBV12-3 or TRBV12-4 and J usage is TRBJ1-5; the D gene TCRdb calls, TRBD1, cannot be checked with no DNA. This CDR3 has 11 amino acids. CDR3 sequence: CASSDSRAQHF.

The chain is built from TRBV29-1 and TRBJ1-2; TCRdb reports TRBD1, a call that lacks DNA to check it against. Germline CDR1 SQVTM, CDR2 ANQGSEA. The CDR3 loop spans 14 amino acids. CDR3: CSVYGQGSSHGYTF.

The genes are TRBV5-1 and TRBJ2-7; TCRdb returns TRBD2, unconfirmable since there is no DNA. Germline CDR1 SGHRS, CDR2 YFSETQ. The CDR3 has 15 amino acids. CDR3 loop: CASSLASGSFDEQYF.

This chain joins TRBV12-3 or TRBV12-4 and TRBJ2-6. This CDR3 region has 14 residues. The CDR3 reads CASSLESGANVLTF.

The rearrangement joins TRBV27 to TRBJ2-7; there is no DNA to check the TCRdb D call of TRBD1. CDR1 and CDR2 from the germline V gene are MNHEY and SMNVEV (reference sequence). The CDR3 contains 12 residues. The CDR3 spells CASSSPPHEQYF.

The J gene is TRBJ2-3, the V gene TRBV20-1; TCRdb returns TRBD1, unconfirmable since there is no DNA. Germline lookup yields CDR1 DFQATT and CDR2 SNEGSKA (reference sequence). This CDR3 contains 17 residues. CDR3 region: CSARDSPGAGATDTQYF.

The rearrangement joins TRBV27 to TRBJ2-3; absent DNA, TCRdb's TRBD2 call cannot be checked. Germline-derived CDR1 and CDR2 are MNHEY and SMNVEV (reference sequence). The CDR3 spans 15 residues. The CDR3 region is CASSLSHQGGHTQYF.

The chain joins TRBV4-1 to TRBJ1-5. CDR1 is MGHRA, CDR2 YSYEKL, per germline. CDR3 size: 17 residues. CDR3 amino acids: CASSQGVQRPDNQPQHF.

The chain couples TRBV4-3 to TRBJ2-3; TCRdb names TRBD1, which stays unverified in the absence of DNA. The CDR3 contains 15 residues. Germline CDR1 and CDR2: LGHNA and YSLEER. The CDR3 sequence: CASSQETGGTDTQYF.

The chain recombines TRBV27 with TRBJ2-7; checking the TCRdb D call of TRBD1 is not possible without DNA. Germline values: CDR1 MNHEY, CDR2 SMNVEV (reference sequence). The CDR3 sequence is 11 residues long. This CDR3 is CASSTGHEQYF.

This rearrangement joins TRBV4-3 to TRBJ2-5; TCRdb indicates TRBD2, and absent DNA this call remains unverified. CDR1 and CDR2 from the germline V gene are LGHNA and YSLEER. This CDR3 comprises 15 residues. CDR3 sequence reads: CASSPTSSRQETQYF.

The chain joins TRBV6-1 to TRBJ2-5; TCRdb gives TRBD1 as the D gene, but with no DNA this cannot be confirmed. The germline V gene has CDR1 MNHNS and CDR2 SASEGT. The CDR3 is made up of 17 amino acids. CDR3 loop: CASRISLQTGQEETQYF.

V is TRBV6-1 and J is TRBJ2-2. CDR1 and CDR2 from the germline V gene are MNHNS and SASEGT. The CDR3 extends over 14 amino acids. CDR3 sequence: CASSQDQNTGELFF.

The V call is TRBV19, the J call TRBJ1-1; TCRdb outputs TRBD1, but without DNA this stays unchecked. Germline V lookup: CDR1 LNHDA, CDR2 SQIVND (reference sequence). The CDR3 totals 13 residues. CDR3 loop: CASRGQGNTEAFF.